This TCR beta chain was sequenced during a study of blood T cell repertoires in COVID-19. Study information: Samples came from the United States, Italy and Spain, spanning acute and convalescent COVID-19.

Adults between about 18 and 89 years of age took part from 24 US areas. Donors were grouped by their self-reported clinical history. Original analysis: Reference gene primer amplification in the assay estimated nucleated cell counts. TCRdb's table, derived via immunoSEQ multiplex PCR, lists solely in-frame clones and lacks some. That table gives V, J and clone size, and the DNA gave D and trimming. The sample has under 250,000 clones, roughly 90% seen once. The V and J ends lost 6 bases and 4 bases respectively, with 12 bases between them. CDR3 length: 14 residues. The V gene's germline CDR1 is MNHEY and CDR2 SVGAGI.

The V gene is TRBV6-5, the J gene TRBJ1-4; D is ambiguous. Sequencing was performed on PBMCs or T cells enriched from blood (not recorded which). The TCR sequence derives from a woman aged 25-40 years with acute COVID-19. CDR3 nucleotides: TGTGCCAGCAGACCCGGACTCAGTAATGAAAAACTGTTTTTT. This gives the protein CASRPGLSNEKLFF.